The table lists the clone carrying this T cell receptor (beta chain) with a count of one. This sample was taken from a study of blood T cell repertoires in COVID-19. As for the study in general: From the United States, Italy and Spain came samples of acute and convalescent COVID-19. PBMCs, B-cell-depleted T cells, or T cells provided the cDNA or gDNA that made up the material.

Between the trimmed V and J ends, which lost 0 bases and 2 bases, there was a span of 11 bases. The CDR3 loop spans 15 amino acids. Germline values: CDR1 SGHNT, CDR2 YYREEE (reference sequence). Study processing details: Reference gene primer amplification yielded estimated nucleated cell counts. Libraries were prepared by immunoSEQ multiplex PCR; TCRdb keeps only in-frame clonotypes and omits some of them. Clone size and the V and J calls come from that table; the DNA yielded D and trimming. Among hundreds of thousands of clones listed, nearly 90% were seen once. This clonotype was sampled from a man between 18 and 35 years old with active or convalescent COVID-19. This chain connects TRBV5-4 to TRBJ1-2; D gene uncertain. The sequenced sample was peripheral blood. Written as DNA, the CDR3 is TGTGCCAGCAGCTTGGGCCAGGTGGCCAACTATGGCTACACCTTC. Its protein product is CASSLGQVANYGYTF. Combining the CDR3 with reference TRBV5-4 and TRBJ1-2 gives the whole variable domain ETGVTQSPTHLIKTRGQQVTLRCSSQSGHNTVSWYQQALGQGPQFIFQYYREEENGRGNFPPRFSGLQFPNYSSELNVNALELDDSALYLCASSLGQVANYGYTFGSGTRLTVV.